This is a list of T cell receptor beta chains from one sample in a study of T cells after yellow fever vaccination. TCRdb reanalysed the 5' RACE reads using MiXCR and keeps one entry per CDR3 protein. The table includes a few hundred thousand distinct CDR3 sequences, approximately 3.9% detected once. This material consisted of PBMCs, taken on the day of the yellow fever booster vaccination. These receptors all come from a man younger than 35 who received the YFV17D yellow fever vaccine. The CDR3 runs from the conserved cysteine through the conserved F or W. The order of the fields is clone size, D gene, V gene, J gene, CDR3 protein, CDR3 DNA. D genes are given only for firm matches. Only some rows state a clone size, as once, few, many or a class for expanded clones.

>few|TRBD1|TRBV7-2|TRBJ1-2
CASSLERGLNGYTF
TGTGCCAGCAGCTTAGAGAGGGGGCTCAATGGCTACACCTTC
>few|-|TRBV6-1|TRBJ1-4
CASGKENEKLFF
TGTGCCAGCGGAAAGGAGAATGAAAAACTGTTTTTT
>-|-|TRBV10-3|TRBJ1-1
CAIQKDQNTEAFF
TGTGCCATCCAGAAGGACCAGAACACTGAAGCTTTCTTT
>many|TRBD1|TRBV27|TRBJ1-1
CASSSTGGRTEAFF
TGTGCCAGCAGTTCAACAGGGGGCAGGACTGAAGCTTTCTTT
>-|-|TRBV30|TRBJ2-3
CAWSPPGNTQYF
TGTGCCTGGAGTCCGCCGGGGAATACGCAGTATTTT
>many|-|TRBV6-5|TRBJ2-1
CASSYSRGWSYNEQFF
TGTGCCAGCAGTTACTCCCGGGGTTGGTCCTACAATGAGCAGTTCTTC
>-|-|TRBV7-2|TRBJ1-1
CASSKKPTEAFF
TGTGCCAGCAGCAAGAAACCGACTGAAGCTTTCTTT
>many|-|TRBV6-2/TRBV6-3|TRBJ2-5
CASSPGEETQYF
TGTGCCAGCAGTCCGGGGGAGGAGACCCAGTACTTC
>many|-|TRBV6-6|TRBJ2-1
CATGVQGGDEQFF
TGTGCCACGGGGGTGCAGGGCGGGGATGAGCAGTTCTTC
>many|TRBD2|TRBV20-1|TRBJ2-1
CSASVAGGLNEQFF
TGCAGTGCTAGTGTAGCGGGGGGGCTAAATGAGCAGTTCTTC
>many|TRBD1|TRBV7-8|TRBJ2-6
CASSLRDRAIVGSGANVLTF
TGTGCCAGCAGCTTACGGGACAGGGCAATTGTCGGGTCTGGGGCCAACGTCCTGACTTTC
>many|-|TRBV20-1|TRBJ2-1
CSAITGQGGFYNEQFF
TGCAGTGCTATCACGGGGCAGGGTGGTTTCTACAATGAGCAGTTCTTC
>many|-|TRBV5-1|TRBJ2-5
CASSLGTGQGAGTQYF
TGCGCCAGCAGCTTGGGGACAGGCCAAGGAGCGGGGACCCAGTACTTC
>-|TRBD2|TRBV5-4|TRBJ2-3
CASSRYLAGGPTDTQYF
TGTGCCAGCAGCCGTTACTTAGCGGGGGGACCCACAGATACGCAGTATTTT
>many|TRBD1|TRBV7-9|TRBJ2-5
CASSFEGAGTQYF
TGTGCCAGCAGCTTCGAGGGGGCGGGGACCCAGTACTTC
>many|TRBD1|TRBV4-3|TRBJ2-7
CASSQVGQGGEQYF
TGCGCCAGCAGCCAAGTCGGACAGGGGGGTGAGCAGTACTTC
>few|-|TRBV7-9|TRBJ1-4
CASSLNGNEKLFF
TGTGCCAGCAGCTTAAACGGCAATGAAAAACTGTTTTTT
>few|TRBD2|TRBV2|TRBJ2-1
CASKKLAGGIDEQFF
TGTGCCAGCAAGAAGCTAGCGGGGGGGATCGATGAGCAGTTCTTC
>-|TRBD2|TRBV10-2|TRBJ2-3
CASSAGLAGGIGQMVADTQYF
TGCGCCAGCAGCGCGGGACTAGCGGGGGGGATTGGTCAGATGGTGGCAGATACGCAGTATTTT
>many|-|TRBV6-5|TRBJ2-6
CASSLVGPRGANVLTF
TGTGCCAGCAGTCTGGTGGGGCCGAGGGGGGCCAACGTCCTGACTTTC
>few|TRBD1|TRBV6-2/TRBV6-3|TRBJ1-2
CASSYSFVGQSYGYTF
TGTGCCAGCAGTTACTCGTTCGTGGGACAGTCTTATGGCTACACCTTC
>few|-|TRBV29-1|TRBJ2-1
CSGGGRGAYNEQFF
TGCAGCGGGGGCGGCAGGGGGGCCTACAATGAGCAGTTCTTC
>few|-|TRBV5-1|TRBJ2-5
CASSFDWQETQYF
TGCGCCAGCAGCTTCGACTGGCAAGAGACCCAGTACTTC
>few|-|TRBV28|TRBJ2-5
CASSGPESQETQYF
TGTGCCAGCAGTGGTCCAGAAAGCCAAGAGACCCAGTACTTC